Shown below are 6 T cell receptor beta chains from a single sample sequenced in a study of control samples from healthy donors and cancer patients. Some clones are missing from TCRdb's copy, which holds only in-frame ones; the method was immunoSEQ multiplex PCR. The data show about 44,000 clones, about 89% seen once. The specimen was PBMCs. These receptors originate from a woman aged 60-75 years with lung cancer.

The rearrangement links TRBV5-5 to TRBJ1-2, with 7 bases that match TRBD1. CDR3 length: 15 residues. V was pared by 0 bases and J by 4 bases, with 6 bases of the junction left unmatched. CDR1 and CDR2 (germline): SGHKS, YYEKEE (reference sequence). CDR3 in DNA: TGTGCCAGCAGCTTGGAGGGACAGCCTCTCTATGGCTACACCTTC. Residues: CASSLEGQPLYGYTF. The full variable domain, rest sourced from reference TRBV5-5 and TRBJ1-2, is DAGVTQSPTHLIKTRGQQVTLRCSPISGHKSVSWYQQVLGQGPQFIFQYYEKEERGRGNFPDRFSARQFPNYSSELNVNALLLGDSALYLCASSLEGQPLYGYTFGSGTRLTVV.

The chain couples TRBV6-1 to TRBJ1-3; D gene uncertain. This CDR3 has 14 amino acids. V was trimmed by 2 bases and J by 0 bases, leaving 5 bases between them. Per the germline V gene, CDR1 is MNHNS and CDR2 is SASEGT. The CDR3 nucleotides are TGTGCCAGCAGTGAAACCAGCTCTGGAAACACCATATATTTT. This translates into CASSETSSGNTIYF.

In this sample, this clone turned up once. The chain is built from TRBV28 and TRBJ1-3, with D possibly matching TRBD1 (5 bases). V lost 3 bases and J 0 bases, leaving 21 bases between the germline ends. This CDR3 region has 19 residues. The V gene's germline CDR1 is MDHEN and CDR2 SYDVKM. CDR3 nucleotides: TGTGCCAGCAGTTTCGAGGGGCTTACCCTCTCATCCTCTGGAAACACCATATATTTT. Protein: CASSFEGLTLSSSGNTIYF.

The V call is TRBV18, the J call TRBJ2-5; the D is unclear. This CDR3 has 13 residues. Germline V gives CDR1 KGHSH, CDR2 LQKENI. V was pared by 2 bases and J by 5 bases, with 9 bases between. The CDR3 region has the DNA TGTGCCAGCTCACCAAACTCTCCGGAGACCCAGTACTTC. It is translated as CASSPNSPETQYF. Full variable domain (rest looked up from reference TRBV18 and TRBJ2-5): NAGVMQNPRHLVRRRGQEARLRCSPMKGHSHVYWYRQLPEEGLKFMVYLQKENIIDESGMPKERFSAEFPKEGPSILRIQQVVRGDSAAYFCASSPNSPETQYFGPGTRLLVL.

The rearrangement joins TRBV5-1 to TRBJ2-5; D unresolved. Germline CDR1 reads SGHRS; CDR2 reads YFSETQ. The CDR3 consists of 14 residues. The V end lost 1 base, the J end lost 5 bases, and 12 bases lay between the germline ends. The CDR3 sequence: CASSLYGLGETQYF. CDR3 DNA sequence: TGCGCCAGCAGCTTGTATGGGTTGGGGGAGACCCAGTACTTC.

This rearrangement joins TRBV5-1 to TRBJ1-1; 7 nucleotides align to TRBD1. CDR3 length: 14 amino acids. Germline V gene sequence: CDR1 SGHRS, CDR2 YFSETQ. Unmatched junction bases numbered 6, after V lost 4 bases and J lost 3 bases. In DNA, the CDR3 is TGCGCCAGCAGCCCGTACAGGGGCGACACTGAAGCTTTCTTT. Encoded protein: CASSPYRGDTEAFF. Supplemented by reference TRBV5-1 and TRBJ1-1, the full variable domain reads KAGVTQTPRYLIKTRGQQVTLSCSPISGHRSVSWYQQTPGQGLQFLFEYFSETQRNKGNFPGRFSGRQFSNSRSEMNVSTLELGDSALYLCASSPYRGDTEAFFGQGTRLTVV.